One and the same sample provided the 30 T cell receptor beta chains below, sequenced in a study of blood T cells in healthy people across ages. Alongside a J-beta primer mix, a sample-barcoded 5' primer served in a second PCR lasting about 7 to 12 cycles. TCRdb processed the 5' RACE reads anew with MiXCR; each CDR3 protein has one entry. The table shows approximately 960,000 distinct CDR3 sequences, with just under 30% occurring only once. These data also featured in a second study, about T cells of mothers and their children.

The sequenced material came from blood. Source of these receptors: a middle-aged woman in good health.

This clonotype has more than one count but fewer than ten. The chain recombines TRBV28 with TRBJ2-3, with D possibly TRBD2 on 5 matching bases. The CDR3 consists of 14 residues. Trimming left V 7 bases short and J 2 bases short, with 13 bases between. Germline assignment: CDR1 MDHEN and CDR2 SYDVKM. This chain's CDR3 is CASTSGGYTDTQYF. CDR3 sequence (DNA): TGTGCCAGCACATCAGGAGGTTACACAGATACGCAGTATTTT.

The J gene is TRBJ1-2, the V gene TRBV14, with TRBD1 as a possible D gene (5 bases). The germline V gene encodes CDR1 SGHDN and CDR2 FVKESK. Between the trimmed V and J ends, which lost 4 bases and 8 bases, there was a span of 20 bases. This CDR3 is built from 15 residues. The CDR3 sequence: CASSPLAEGARGYTF. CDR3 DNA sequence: TGTGCCAGCAGCCCCTTAGCGGAAGGGGCGCGAGGCTACACCTTC.

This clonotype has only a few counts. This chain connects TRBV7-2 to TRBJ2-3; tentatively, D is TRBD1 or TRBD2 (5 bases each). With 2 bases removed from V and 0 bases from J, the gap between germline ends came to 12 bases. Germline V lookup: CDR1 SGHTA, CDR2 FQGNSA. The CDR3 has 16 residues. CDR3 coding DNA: TGTGCCAGCAGCTTAACCCGTGGGGGTAGCACAGATACGCAGTATTTT. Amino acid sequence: CASSLTRGGSTDTQYF.

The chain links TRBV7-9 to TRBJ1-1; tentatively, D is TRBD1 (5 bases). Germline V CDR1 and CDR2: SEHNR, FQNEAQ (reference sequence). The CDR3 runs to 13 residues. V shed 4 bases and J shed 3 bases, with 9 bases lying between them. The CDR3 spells CASSWSTDTEAFF. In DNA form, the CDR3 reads TGTGCCAGCAGCTGGTCGACAGACACTGAAGCTTTCTTT.

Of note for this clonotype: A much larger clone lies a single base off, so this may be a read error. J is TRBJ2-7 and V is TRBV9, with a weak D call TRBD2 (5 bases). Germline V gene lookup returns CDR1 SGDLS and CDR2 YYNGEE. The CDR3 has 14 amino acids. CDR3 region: CANSPRDETNEQYF. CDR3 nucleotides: TGTGCCAACAGCCCCCGGGATGAGACCAATGAGCAGTACTTC.

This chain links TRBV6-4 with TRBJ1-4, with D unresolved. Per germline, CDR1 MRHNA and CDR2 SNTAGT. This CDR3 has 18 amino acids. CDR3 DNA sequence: TGTGCAGCCCGAGCGGCGGAACGTAGGCGGCCAACTAATGAAAAACTGTTTTTT. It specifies CAARAAERRRPTNEKLFF.

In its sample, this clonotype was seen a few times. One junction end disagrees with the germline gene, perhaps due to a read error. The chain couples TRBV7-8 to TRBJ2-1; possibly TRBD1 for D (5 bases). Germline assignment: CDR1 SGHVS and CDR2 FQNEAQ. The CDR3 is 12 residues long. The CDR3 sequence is CAGSRVADEQFF. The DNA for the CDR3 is TGTGCCGGCAGCAGGGTTGCAGATGAGCAGTTCTTC.

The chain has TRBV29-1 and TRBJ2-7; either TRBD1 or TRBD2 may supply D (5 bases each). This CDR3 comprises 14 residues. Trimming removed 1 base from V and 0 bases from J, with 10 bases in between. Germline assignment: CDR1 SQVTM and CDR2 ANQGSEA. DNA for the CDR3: TGCAGCGTTGAAGGGGACGGGACCTCCTACGAGCAGTACTTC. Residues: CSVEGDGTSYEQYF.

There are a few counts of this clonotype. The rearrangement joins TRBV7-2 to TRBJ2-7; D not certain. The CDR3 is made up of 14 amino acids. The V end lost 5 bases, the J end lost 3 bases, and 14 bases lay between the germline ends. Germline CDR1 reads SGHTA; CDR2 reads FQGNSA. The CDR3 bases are TGTGCCAGCAGCCCACAGCAGGTAGACTACGAGCAGTACTTC. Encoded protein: CASSPQQVDYEQYF.

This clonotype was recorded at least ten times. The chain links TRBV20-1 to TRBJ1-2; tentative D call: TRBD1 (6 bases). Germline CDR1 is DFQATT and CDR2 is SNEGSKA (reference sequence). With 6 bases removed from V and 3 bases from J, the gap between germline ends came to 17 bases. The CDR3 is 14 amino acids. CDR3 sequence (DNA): TGCAGTGCCCTACCTCCCACAGGGTACTATGGCTACACCTTC. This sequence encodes CSALPPTGYYGYTF.

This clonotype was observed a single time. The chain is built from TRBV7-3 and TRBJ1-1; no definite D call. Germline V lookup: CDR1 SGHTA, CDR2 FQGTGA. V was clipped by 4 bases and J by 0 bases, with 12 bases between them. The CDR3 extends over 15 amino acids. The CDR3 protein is CASSSAGGMNTEAFF. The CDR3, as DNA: TGTGCCAGCAGCTCAGCGGGTGGAATGAACACTGAAGCTTTCTTT.

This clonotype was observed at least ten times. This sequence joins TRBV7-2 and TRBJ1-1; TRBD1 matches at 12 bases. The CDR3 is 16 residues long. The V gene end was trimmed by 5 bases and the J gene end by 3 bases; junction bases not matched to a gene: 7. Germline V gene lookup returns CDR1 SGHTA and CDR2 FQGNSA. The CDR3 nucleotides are TGTGCCAGCAGCCTCGGGACAGGGGGCGGTGACACTGAAGCTTTCTTT. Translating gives CASSLGTGGGDTEAFF.

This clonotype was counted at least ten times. DNA for the CDR3: TGTGCCACCAGTGAAACAGGGAGAGGATATGGCTACACCTTC. As protein: CATSETGRGYGYTF. This chain joins TRBV24-1 and TRBJ1-2; tentatively, D is TRBD1 (6 bases). Deletions cut 4 bases from V and 5 bases from J, with 13 bases between. This CDR3 comprises 14 residues. Germline CDR1 KGHDR, CDR2 SFDVKD.

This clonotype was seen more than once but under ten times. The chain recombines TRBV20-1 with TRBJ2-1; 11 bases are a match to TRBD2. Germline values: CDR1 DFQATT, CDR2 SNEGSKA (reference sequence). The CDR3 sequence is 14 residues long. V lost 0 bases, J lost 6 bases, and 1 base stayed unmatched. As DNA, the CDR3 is TGCAGTGCTAGAGAGACTAGCGGGGTCAATGAGCAGTTCTTC. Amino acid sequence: CSARETSGVNEQFF.

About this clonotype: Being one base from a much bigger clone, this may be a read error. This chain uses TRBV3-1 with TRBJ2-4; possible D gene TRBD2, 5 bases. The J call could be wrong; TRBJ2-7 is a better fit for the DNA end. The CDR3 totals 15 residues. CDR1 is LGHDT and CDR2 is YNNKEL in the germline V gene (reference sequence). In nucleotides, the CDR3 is TGTGCCAGCAGCCAAGCGACTAACGGGTGGTACGAGCAGTACTTC. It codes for CASSQATNGWYEQYF.

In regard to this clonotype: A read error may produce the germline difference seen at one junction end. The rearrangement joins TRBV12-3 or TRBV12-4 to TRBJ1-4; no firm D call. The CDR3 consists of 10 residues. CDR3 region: CASGDEKRFF. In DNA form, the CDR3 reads TGTGCCAGCGGTGATGAAAAACGGTTTTTT.

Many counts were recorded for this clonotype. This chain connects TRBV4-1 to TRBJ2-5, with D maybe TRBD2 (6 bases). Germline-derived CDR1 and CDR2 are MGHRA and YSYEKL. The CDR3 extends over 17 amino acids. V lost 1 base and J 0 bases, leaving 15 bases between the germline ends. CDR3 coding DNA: TGCGCCAGCAGCCAAGTCGGAGGGGCCGGGTACCAAGAGACCCAGTACTTC. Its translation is CASSQVGGAGYQETQYF.

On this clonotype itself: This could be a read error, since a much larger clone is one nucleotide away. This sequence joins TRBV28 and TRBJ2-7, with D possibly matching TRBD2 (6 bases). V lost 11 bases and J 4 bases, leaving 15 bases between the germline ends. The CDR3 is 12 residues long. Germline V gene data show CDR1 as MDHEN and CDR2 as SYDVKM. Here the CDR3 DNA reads TGTGCCGGCACAGCGGGTACTTACGAGCAGTACTTC. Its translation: CAGTAGTYEQYF.

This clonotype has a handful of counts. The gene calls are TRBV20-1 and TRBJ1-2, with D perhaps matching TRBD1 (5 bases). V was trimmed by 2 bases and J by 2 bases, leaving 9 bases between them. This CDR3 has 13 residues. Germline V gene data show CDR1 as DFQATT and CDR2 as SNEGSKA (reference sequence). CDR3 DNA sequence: TGCAGTGCTAGATGGACACAGAACTATGGCTACACCTTC. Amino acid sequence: CSARWTQNYGYTF.

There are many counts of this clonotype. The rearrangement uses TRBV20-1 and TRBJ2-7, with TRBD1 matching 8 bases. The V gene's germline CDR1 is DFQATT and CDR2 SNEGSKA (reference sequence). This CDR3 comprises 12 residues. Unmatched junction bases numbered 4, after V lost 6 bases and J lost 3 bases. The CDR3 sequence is CSANGQGYEQYF. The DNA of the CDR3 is TGCAGTGCAAACGGACAGGGCTACGAGCAGTACTTC.

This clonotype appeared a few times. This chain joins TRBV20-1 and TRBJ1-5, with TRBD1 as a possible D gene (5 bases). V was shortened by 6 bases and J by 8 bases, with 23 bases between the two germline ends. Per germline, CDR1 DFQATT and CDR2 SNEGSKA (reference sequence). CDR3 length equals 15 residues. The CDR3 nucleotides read TGCAGTGCGAGAAGTTCTTCGGGGGGTTTGGAGCCCCAGCATTTT. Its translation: CSARSSSGGLEPQHF.

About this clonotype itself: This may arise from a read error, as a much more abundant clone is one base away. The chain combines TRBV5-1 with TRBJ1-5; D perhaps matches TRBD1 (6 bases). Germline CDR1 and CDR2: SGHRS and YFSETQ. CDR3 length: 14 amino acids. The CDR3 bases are TGCGCCAACAGCGCACAGGGCCCCAATCAGCCCCAGCATTTT. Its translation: CANSAQGPNQPQHF.

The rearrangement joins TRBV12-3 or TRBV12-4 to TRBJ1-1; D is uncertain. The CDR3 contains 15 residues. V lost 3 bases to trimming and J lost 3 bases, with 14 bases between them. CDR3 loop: CASSFVSPRDTEAFF. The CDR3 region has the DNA TGTGCCAGCAGTTTTGTGTCGCCGAGGGACACTGAAGCTTTCTTT.

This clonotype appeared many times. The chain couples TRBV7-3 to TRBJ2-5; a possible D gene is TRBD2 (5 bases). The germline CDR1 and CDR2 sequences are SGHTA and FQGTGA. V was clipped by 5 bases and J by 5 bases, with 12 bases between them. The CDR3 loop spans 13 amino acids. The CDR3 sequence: CASSRSGDETQYF. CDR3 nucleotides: TGTGCCAGCAGCCGCAGCGGTGATGAGACCCAGTACTTC.

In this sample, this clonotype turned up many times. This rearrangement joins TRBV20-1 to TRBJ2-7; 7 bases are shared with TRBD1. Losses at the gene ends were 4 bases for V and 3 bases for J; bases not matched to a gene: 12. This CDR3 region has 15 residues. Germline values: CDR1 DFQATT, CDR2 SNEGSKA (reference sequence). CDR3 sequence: CSAKLNTGAVYEQYF. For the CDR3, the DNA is TGCAGTGCTAAACTTAACACAGGGGCTGTCTACGAGCAGTACTTC.

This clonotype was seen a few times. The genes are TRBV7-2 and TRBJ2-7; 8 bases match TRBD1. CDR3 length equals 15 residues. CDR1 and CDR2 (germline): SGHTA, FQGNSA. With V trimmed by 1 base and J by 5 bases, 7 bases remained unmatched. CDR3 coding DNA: TGTGCCAGCAGCTTAGGAGGACAGGGTCAGGACGAGCAGTACTTC. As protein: CASSLGGQGQDEQYF.

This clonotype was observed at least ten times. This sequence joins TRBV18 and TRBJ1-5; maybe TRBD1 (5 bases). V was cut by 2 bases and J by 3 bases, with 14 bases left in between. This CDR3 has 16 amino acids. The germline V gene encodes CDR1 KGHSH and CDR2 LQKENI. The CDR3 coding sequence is TGTGCCAGCTCACCAGGGACGGCCGACATCAATCAGCCCCAGCATTTT. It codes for CASSPGTADINQPQHF.

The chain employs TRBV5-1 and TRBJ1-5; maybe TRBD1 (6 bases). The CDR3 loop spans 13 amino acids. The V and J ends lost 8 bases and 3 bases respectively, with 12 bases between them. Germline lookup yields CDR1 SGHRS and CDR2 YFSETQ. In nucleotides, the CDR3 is TGCGCCAGTCGCGAGGGGGACAATCAGCCCCAGCATTTT. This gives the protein CASREGDNQPQHF.

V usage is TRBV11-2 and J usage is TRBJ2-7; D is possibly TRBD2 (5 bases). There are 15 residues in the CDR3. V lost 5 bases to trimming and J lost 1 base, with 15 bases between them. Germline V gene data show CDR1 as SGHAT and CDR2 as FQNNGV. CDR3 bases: TGTGCCAGCAGCCCCCCTCAGCGGAGATCCTACGAGCAGTACTTC. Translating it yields CASSPPQRRSYEQYF.

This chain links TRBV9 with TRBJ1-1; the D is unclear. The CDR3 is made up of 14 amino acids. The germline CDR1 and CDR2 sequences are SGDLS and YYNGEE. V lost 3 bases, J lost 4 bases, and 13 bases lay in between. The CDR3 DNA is TGTGCCAGCAGCGCCCGGTTAGGGAGCACTGAAGCTTTCTTT. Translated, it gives CASSARLGSTEAFF.